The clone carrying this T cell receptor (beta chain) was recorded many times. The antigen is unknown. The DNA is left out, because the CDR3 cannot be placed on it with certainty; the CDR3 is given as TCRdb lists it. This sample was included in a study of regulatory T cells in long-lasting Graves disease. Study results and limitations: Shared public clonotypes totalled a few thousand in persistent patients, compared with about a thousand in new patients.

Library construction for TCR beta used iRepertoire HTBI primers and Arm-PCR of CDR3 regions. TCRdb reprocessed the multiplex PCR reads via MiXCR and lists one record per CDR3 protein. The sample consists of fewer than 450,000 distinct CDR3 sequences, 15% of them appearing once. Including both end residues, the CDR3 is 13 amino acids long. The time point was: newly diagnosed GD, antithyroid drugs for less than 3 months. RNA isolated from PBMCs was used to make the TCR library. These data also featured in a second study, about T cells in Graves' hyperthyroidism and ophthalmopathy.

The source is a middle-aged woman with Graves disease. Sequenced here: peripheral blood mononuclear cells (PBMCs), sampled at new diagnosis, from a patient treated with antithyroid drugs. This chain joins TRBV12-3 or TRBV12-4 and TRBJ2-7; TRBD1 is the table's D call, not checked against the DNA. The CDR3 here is CASSSSTDYEQYF.